Sequencing of this T cell receptor beta chain was carried out in a study of control samples from healthy donors and cancer patients. The CDR3 has 13 residues. Trimming took 0 bases from V and 3 from J, leaving 6 bases between them. Germline-derived CDR1 and CDR2 are GTSNPN and SVGIG (reference sequence). Sequencing was performed with immunoSEQ multiplex PCR; in TCRdb, only in-frame clones are kept and a portion is missing. The data hold 200,000 or so clones, with roughly 94% observed a single time. The gene calls are TRBV30 and TRBJ1-5, with D unresolved. The specimen sequenced was blood. This TCR derives from a man aged 50-59 years in good health. CDR3: CAWSVEDNQPQHF. The CDR3 DNA is TGTGCCTGGAGTGTAGAGGACAATCAGCCCCAGCATTTT.